This T cell receptor beta chain originates from a study of T cell responses to AZD1222 COVID-19 vaccine. Libraries were prepared by immunoSEQ multiplex PCR; TCRdb keeps only in-frame clonotypes and omits some of them. The repertoire has about 130,000 clones, 80% to 90% of them found once; the top ten carry under 9%. Per the germline V gene, CDR1 is GTSNPN and CDR2 is SVGIG (reference sequence). The CDR3 sequence is 14 residues long. The V and J ends lost 3 bases and 3 bases, in that order; junction bases with no gene match: 5. The receptor comes from an adult in good health. The J gene is TRBJ1-2, the V gene TRBV30, with TRBD1 matching 9 bases. The material was peripheral blood, obtained on day 0 of AZD1222 vaccination. In nucleotides, the CDR3 is TGTGCCTGGAGGGACAGGGGTTGGCACTATGGCTACACCTTC. Translation gives CAWRDRGWHYGYTF.